The 4 T cell receptor beta chains below come from one sample, sequenced in a study of shared clonotypes between healthy human individuals. The protocol was immunoSEQ multiplex PCR, while the TCRdb copy is restricted to in-frame clones and leaves out a portion. The sample has about 680,000 clones, 92% seen once. In the naive CD8 group, cells lacked CD45RO and were positively selected for CCR7, so terminally differentiated effector memory CD45RA+ cells were left out. The source material was naive CD8+ T cells sorted from blood. The receptors come from a man younger than 40 in good health.

Here the CDR3 DNA reads TGCACCAGCAGCGCAACTAGCGGGAGGGCCATGGACAATGAGCAGTTCTTC. It yields the protein CTSSATSGRAMDNEQFF. The chain uses TRBV1 and TRBJ2-1; the table's D gene call, TRBD2, was not cross checked with the DNA. TRBV1 constitutes a pseudogene. This CDR3 contains 17 residues.

The chain joins TRBV5-6 to TRBJ2-1; no firm D call. CDR3 length: 13 residues. V was trimmed by 1 base and J by 8 bases, leaving 10 bases between them. Germline CDR1 SGHDT, CDR2 YYEEEE. Here the CDR3 reads CASSLLTSDEQFF. CDR3 sequence (DNA): TGTGCCAGCAGCTTGTTAACGAGCGATGAGCAGTTCTTC.

This rearrangement joins TRBV19 to TRBJ1-5, with D possibly TRBD1 on 5 matching bases. The CDR3 length is 16 residues. Germline CDR1 and CDR2: LNHDA and SQIVND (reference sequence). The germline V and J ends were trimmed by 3 bases and 3 bases, with 15 bases remaining between them. As DNA, the CDR3 is TGTGCCAGTAGTATTAGAACGACAGAGAACAATCAGCCCCAGCATTTT. This sequence encodes CASSIRTTENNQPQHF.

This chain joins TRBV7-9 and TRBJ1-1; 10 bases agree with TRBD1. J lost 0 bases, V lost 7 bases, and 8 bases had no gene match. Germline V lookup: CDR1 SEHNR, CDR2 FQNEAQ (reference sequence). CDR3 length: 16 residues. The CDR3 here is CASTHGQGGMNTEAFF. The CDR3 DNA reads TGTGCCAGCACTCATGGACAGGGGGGAATGAACACTGAAGCTTTCTTT.